A selection of T cell receptor beta chains follows, all from one sample in a study of blood T cell repertoires in COVID-19. Using immunoSEQ multiplex PCR, the repertoire was profiled, and TCRdb retains in-frame clones only, with some absent. The data show approximately 170,000 clones, with about 85% seen just once and roughly 1.1% held by the top ten. The source material was peripheral blood. The receptors stem from a man in his fifties or sixties who had recovered from COVID-19. Both conserved end residues are trimmed from each CDR3.

>TRBV6-1
ASSEKGQGSNQPQH
>TRBV5-8
ASSFMGANTEAF
>TRBV9
ASSVYSGGNSDTQY
>TRBV29-1
SVEDLPGPAGETQY
>TRBV9
ASSVVPSEIYEQY
>TRBV24-1
ATSEGQGTGELF
>TRBV19
ASRRGGLSYNEQF
>TRBV7-2
ASSLAPGLPTPYEQY
>TRBV12-3/TRBV12-4
ASSHWRTEAF
>TRBV29-1
SVEDQGVDGYT
>TRBV11-1
ASSGGTVANYGYT
>TRBV4-3
ASSLHRGEAYEQY
>TRBV7-9
ASSLSTGDNEKLF
>TRBV7-3
ASSLNSGGAYEQY
>TRBV20-1
SASSPGQLYSNQPQH
>TRBV10-3
AIGSRDTIY
>TRBV5-6
ASSLGGSGGLWAYNEQF
>TRBV7-2
ASSFLAGGLSSYNEQF
>TRBV29-1
SVDERTDTQY
>TRBV7-9
ASSLTVPGDTIY
>TRBV5-6
ASSRDFTNTDTQY
>TRBV7-9
ASSRGETQY
>TRBV3-1/TRBV3-2
ASSPQGDYEQY
>TRBV7-7
ASSPGPGREGELF
>TRBV7-8
ASTPGGQNTEAF
>TRBV7-6
ASSLAEGGRGYT
>TRBV28
ASSLPQNGYT
>TRBV18
ASSPMDRGASEQY
>TRBV6-5
ASRETAGIQETQY
>TRBV19
ASSRGQGRYEQF
>TRBV5-1
ASSLSGTGTGELF
>TRBV7-9
ASSLSTGEKDTQY
>TRBV4-2
ASSRDFLAGEDTQY
>TRBV10-3
AITGELNSPLH
>TRBV6-2/TRBV6-3
ASSYSGTAYEQY
>TRBV10-3
AISESSGQYQETQY
>TRBV5-1
ASSLGGLPSYEQY
>TRBV18
ASSREGYEQY
>TRBV6-7
ASSYSDRQVHQPQH
>TRBV3-1/TRBV3-2
ASSPPLGRESADTQY
>TRBV14
ASSHDTGTSTDTQY
>TRBV19
ASSIAGGIAGQETQY
>TRBV5-1
ASSDTGETQY
>TRBV2
ASSEAGRGTVSNTEAF
>TRBV12-5
ASGLDRAYEQY
>TRBV9
ASSPGLGGYT
>TRBV7-7
ASSLGRFTEAF
>TRBV5-8
ASSSRGGARETQY
>TRBV11-2
ASSLRTGTAFTNEQF
>TRBV7-9
ASSFSGGTSYNEQF
>TRBV18
ASSWGDNTEAF
>TRBV25-1
ASRGITQRGFNQPQH